The entry below describes one T cell receptor (beta chain). V was cut by 1 base and J by 3 bases, with 10 bases left in between. Germline assignment: CDR1 SGHRS and CDR2 YFSETQ. The CDR3 is 14 amino acids. Semi-nested PCR with Nested Universal Primer A followed constant-region reverse priming of full-length variable regions. TCRdb re-called the 5' RACE reads with MiXCR, one entry per CDR3 protein. In the table there are 62,000 or so distinct CDR3 sequences, around a fifth of which are singletons. Sequences were obtained from memory CD4+ T cells sorted from a lymph node. Subset defined: memory CD4+ T cells, CD4+CD45RO+CD25-. The source is a female donor with breast cancer. The chain is built from TRBV5-1 and TRBJ1-1, with D perhaps matching TRBD1 (6 bases). The DNA for the CDR3 is TGCGCCAGCAGCTTGTTAGGGGGGGACACTGAAGCTTTCTTT. The encoded protein is CASSLLGGDTEAFF.